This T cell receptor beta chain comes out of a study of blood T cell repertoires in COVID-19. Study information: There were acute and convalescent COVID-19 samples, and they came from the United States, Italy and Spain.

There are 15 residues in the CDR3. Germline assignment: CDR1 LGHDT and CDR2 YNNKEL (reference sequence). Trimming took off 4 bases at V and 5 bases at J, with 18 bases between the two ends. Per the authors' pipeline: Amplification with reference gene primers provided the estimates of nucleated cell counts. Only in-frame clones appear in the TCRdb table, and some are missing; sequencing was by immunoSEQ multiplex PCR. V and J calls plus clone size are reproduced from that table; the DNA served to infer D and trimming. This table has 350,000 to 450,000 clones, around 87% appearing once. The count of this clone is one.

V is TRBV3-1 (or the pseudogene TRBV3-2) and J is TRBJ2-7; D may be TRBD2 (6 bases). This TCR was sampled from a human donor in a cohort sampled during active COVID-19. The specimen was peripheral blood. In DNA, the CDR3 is TGTGCCAGCAGCCCGGTTTCGGGAGTCCGCCACGAGCAGTACTTC. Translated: CASSPVSGVRHEQYF.